A single TCR beta chain is shown here with its context. Germline V gives CDR1 MNHEY, CDR2 SVGAGI. CDR3 size: 14 residues. V lost 0 bases and J lost 4, with 7 bases in between. TCRdb's table, derived via immunoSEQ multiplex PCR, lists solely in-frame clones and lacks some. The sample includes 90,000 to 150,000 clones, about 91% of them seen just once. The sample originates from a study of control samples from healthy donors and cancer patients. The TCR was taken from a man between 40 and 49 years old in good health. The V call is TRBV6-5, the J call TRBJ1-5; D is unresolved. Sequenced: blood. Here the CDR3 DNA reads TGTGCCAGCAGTTACTCGAAACAGAATCAGCCCCAGCATTTT. As protein: CASSYSKQNQPQHF.